These 15 T cell receptor beta chains were sequenced from one sample in a study of blood T cell repertoires in COVID-19. This table comes from immunoSEQ multiplex PCR, and its TCRdb copy is limited to in-frame clones, with some not included. Of a few hundred thousand clones listed, approximately 90% are singletons. Sequenced: PBMCs or T cells enriched from blood (not recorded which). The receptors were gathered from a woman aged 25 to 39 who had recovered from COVID-19.

The chain carries TRBV27 and TRBJ1-5; weak D call: TRBD1 (6 bases). Trimming stripped 5 bases from V and 1 base from J, with 9 bases between. Germline lookup yields CDR1 MNHEY and CDR2 SMNVEV (reference sequence). This CDR3 has 14 amino acids. The CDR3 bases are TGTGCCAGCAGTCAGGGGATAAGCAATCAGCCCCAGCATTTT. It is translated as CASSQGISNQPQHF.

The rearrangement links TRBV18 to TRBJ1-6, with 8 bases identical to TRBD1. This CDR3 contains 17 residues. The germline V gene encodes CDR1 KGHSH and CDR2 LQKENI. With 5 bases clipped from V and 0 bases from J, the junction kept 6 bases outside the gene matches. The DNA of the CDR3 is TGTGCCAGCTCAGCCACAGGGGGTACCTCCTATAATTCACCCCTCCACTTT. This codes for CASSATGGTSYNSPLHF.

The chain recombines TRBV19 with TRBJ1-6; D possibly corresponds to TRBD1 (5 bases). V lost 3 bases, J lost 7 bases, and 25 bases lay in between. CDR3 length equals 19 residues. CDR1 and CDR2 (germline): LNHDA, SQIVND (reference sequence). CDR3 sequence (DNA): TGTGCCAGTAGTATTTGGGGTGGATGGTTGCAGGGCCAGAATTCACCCCTCCACTTT. Amino acids: CASSIWGGWLQGQNSPLHF.

V usage is TRBV7-2 and J usage is TRBJ2-3; maybe TRBD1 (5 bases). The CDR3 runs to 14 residues. The V gene lost 1 base and the J gene lost 8 bases, with 13 bases spanning the gap. Germline lookup yields CDR1 SGHTA and CDR2 FQGNSA. The CDR3 DNA sequence: TGTGCCAGCAGCTTAGGGGGCGATCTGGCTACGCAGTATTTT. Its translation is CASSLGGDLATQYF.

The gene calls are TRBV30 and TRBJ1-2; the D gene is possibly TRBD1 (5 bases). The CDR3 extends over 12 amino acids. V was trimmed by 4 bases and J by 1 base, leaving 7 bases between them. The V gene's germline CDR1 is GTSNPN and CDR2 SVGIG (reference sequence). DNA of the CDR3: TGTGCCTGGAAGGGGAATAACTATGGCTACACCTTC. Translating it yields CAWKGNNYGYTF.

This chain joins TRBV27 and TRBJ1-1; D gene uncertain. There are 13 residues in the CDR3. V lost 3 bases, J lost 3 bases, and 8 bases lay in between. The V gene's germline CDR1 is MNHEY and CDR2 SMNVEV (reference sequence). CDR3 protein: CASSFSRDTEAFF. The CDR3 nucleotides read TGTGCCAGCAGTTTTTCTCGAGACACTGAAGCTTTCTTT.

The genes are TRBV5-1 and TRBJ1-3; 7 bases are shared with TRBD1. The J segment lost 1 base and the V segment lost 2 bases, leaving 9 bases of the junction unmatched. The CDR3 extends over 17 amino acids. CDR1 is SGHRS, CDR2 YFSETQ, per germline. The CDR3 loop reads CASSFGDRVSSGNTIYF. CDR3 coding DNA: TGCGCCAGCAGCTTCGGTGACAGGGTTTCGTCTGGAAACACCATATATTTT.

The CDR3 sequence: CASSVARGATDTQYF. The DNA for the CDR3 is TGTGCCAGCAGCGTAGCTCGGGGGGCCACAGATACGCAGTATTTT. The genes are TRBV9 and TRBJ2-3; tentative D call: TRBD2 (7 bases). This CDR3 contains 15 residues. Germline V lookup: CDR1 SGDLS, CDR2 YYNGEE. V was cut by 0 bases and J by 2 bases, with 10 bases left in between.

The V gene is TRBV6-5, the J gene TRBJ2-5; 8 bases fit TRBD2. The CDR3 loop spans 14 amino acids. Germline-derived CDR1 and CDR2 are MNHEY and SVGAGI. The V gene end was trimmed by 2 bases and the J gene end by 5 bases; junction bases not matched to a gene: 4. The CDR3 DNA reads TGTGCCAGCAGTTACGTGTCTAGCGGGGAGACCCAGTACTTC. Translated: CASSYVSSGETQYF.

V usage is TRBV27 and J usage is TRBJ1-2; possibly TRBD1 for D (5 bases). Germline V CDR1 and CDR2: MNHEY, SMNVEV (reference sequence). The CDR3 contains 16 residues. V was shortened by 6 bases and J by 6 bases, with 23 bases between the two germline ends. CDR3 sequence: CASSHSVGRGYDGYTF. DNA for the CDR3: TGTGCCAGCAGCCATTCGGTAGGGCGGGGCTATGATGGCTACACCTTC.

V and J are TRBV7-2 and TRBJ2-7; D may be TRBD2 (7 bases). Germline V gives CDR1 SGHTA, CDR2 FQGNSA. The CDR3 contains 14 residues. V shed 6 bases and J shed 2 bases, with 14 bases lying between them. Here the CDR3 reads CASSRGGAAYEQYF. CDR3 sequence (DNA): TGTGCCAGCAGTAGGGGGGGGGCAGCCTACGAGCAGTACTTC. Full variable domain (outside the CDR3, taken from reference TRBV7-2 and TRBJ2-7): GAGVSQSPSNKVTEKGKDVELRCDPISGHTALYWYRQSLGQGLEFLIYFQGNSAPDKSGLPSDRFSAERTGGSVSTLTIQRTQQEDSAVYLCASSRGGAAYEQYFGPGTRLTVT.

This clone has a handful of counts. The chain has TRBV9 and TRBJ1-2; TRBD1 might be the D (5 bases). The CDR3 covers 13 residues. Trimming left V 3 bases short and J 8 bases short, with 14 bases between. Germline values: CDR1 SGDLS, CDR2 YYNGEE. CDR3 bases: TGTGCCAGCAGCGATTTTCCAGGGTACGGCTACACCTTC. Encoded protein: CASSDFPGYGYTF.

The rearrangement uses TRBV19 and TRBJ1-5, with a possible D match to TRBD1 (6 bases). Germline V gives CDR1 LNHDA, CDR2 SQIVND (reference sequence). The CDR3 runs to 15 residues. V was pared by 4 bases and J by 8 bases, with 18 bases between. In DNA form, the CDR3 reads TGTGCCAGTAGTACACAAGACAGGCCAGGCGAGCCCCAGCATTTT. The encoded protein is CASSTQDRPGEPQHF.

This clone appeared a single time. The rearrangement uses TRBV5-4 and TRBJ1-4; D gene unclear. This CDR3 comprises 15 residues. In germline, CDR1 is SGHNT, CDR2 YYREEE (reference sequence). V lost 0 bases to trimming and J lost 4 bases, with 10 bases between them. The CDR3 region is CASSLDGRGNEKLFF. In nucleotides, the CDR3 is TGTGCCAGCAGCTTGGATGGACGGGGTAATGAAAAACTGTTTTTT.

The chain links TRBV6-1 to TRBJ1-5, with TRBD1 identical over 7 bases. Germline V lookup: CDR1 MNHNS, CDR2 SASEGT. V trimming: 4 bases; J trimming: 6 bases; junction bases outside the gene matches: 6. This CDR3 contains 14 residues. DNA for the CDR3: TGTGCCAGCAGTGGCGCGACAGGGCGTCAGCCCCAGCATTTT. This sequence encodes CASSGATGRQPQHF.